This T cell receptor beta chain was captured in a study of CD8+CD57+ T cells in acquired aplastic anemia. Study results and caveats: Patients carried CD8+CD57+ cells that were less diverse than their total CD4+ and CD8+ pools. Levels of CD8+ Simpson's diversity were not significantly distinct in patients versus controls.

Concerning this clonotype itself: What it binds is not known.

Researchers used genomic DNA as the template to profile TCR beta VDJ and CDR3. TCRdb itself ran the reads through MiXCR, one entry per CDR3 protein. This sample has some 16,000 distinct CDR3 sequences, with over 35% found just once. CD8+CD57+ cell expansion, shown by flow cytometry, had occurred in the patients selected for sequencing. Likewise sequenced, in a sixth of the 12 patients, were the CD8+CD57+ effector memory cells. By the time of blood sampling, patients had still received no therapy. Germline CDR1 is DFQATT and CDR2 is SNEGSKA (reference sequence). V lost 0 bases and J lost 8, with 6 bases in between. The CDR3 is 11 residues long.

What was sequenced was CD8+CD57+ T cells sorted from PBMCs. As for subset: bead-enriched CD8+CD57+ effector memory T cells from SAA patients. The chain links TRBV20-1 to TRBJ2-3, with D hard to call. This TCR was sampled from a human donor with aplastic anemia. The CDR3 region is CSARDSRTQYF. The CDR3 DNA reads TGCAGTGCTAGAGATTCGCGTACGCAGTATTTT.